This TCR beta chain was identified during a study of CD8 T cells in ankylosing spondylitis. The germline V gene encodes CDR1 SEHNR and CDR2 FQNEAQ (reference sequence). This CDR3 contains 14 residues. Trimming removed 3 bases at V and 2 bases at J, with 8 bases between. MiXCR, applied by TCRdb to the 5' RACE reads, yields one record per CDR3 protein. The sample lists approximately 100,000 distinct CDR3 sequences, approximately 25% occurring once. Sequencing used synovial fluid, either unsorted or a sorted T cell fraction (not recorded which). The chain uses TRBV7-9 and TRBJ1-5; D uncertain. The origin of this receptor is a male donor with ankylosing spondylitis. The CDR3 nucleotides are TGTGCCAGCAGCTTCGACTGGGGCAATCAGCCCCAGCATTTT. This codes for CASSFDWGNQPQHF.